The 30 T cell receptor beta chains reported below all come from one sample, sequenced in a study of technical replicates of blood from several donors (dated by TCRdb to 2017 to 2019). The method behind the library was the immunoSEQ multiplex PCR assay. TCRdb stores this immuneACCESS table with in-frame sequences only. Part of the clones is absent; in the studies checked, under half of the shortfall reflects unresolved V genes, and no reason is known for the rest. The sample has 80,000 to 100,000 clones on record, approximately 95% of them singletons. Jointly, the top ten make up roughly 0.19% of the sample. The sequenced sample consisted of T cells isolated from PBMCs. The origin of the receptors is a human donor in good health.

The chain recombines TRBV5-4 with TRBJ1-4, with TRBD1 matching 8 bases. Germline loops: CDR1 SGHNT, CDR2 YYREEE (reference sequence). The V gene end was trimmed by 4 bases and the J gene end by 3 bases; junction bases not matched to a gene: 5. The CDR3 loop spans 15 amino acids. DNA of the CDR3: TGTGCCAGCAGCACGGGACAGGTCTCTAATGAAAAACTGTTTTTT. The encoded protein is CASSTGQVSNEKLFF.

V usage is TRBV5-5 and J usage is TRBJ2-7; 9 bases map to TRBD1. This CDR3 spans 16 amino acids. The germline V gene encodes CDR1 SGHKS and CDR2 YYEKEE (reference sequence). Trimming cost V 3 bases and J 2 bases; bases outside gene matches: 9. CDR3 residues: CASSSVPGQGAYEQYF. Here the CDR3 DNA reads TGTGCCAGCAGCTCGGTTCCGGGACAGGGAGCCTACGAGCAGTACTTC.

The CDR3 here is CASSRQGKRGNTIYF. Written as DNA, the CDR3 is TGTGCCAGCAGTCGACAGGGAAAGAGGGGAAACACCATATATTTT. This chain uses TRBV6-5 with TRBJ1-3; 7 bases line up with TRBD1. The trim removed 5 bases at V and 4 bases at J, leaving 8 bases unmatched. The CDR3 is made up of 15 amino acids. Germline values: CDR1 MNHEY, CDR2 SVGAGI.

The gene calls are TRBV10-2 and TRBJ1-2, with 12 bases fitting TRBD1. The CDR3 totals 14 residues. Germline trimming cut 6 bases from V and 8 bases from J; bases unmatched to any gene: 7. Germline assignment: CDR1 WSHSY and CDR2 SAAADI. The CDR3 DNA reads TGCGCCAGCAGAGACGGGACAGGGGGCGAGGGCTACACCTTC. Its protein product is CASRDGTGGEGYTF.

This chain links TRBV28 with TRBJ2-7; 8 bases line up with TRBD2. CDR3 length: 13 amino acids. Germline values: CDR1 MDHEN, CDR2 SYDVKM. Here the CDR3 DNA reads TGTGCCAGCAATCCCGGGGGGGGCGCGGGCTCCCACGTC. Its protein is CASNPGGGAGSHV.

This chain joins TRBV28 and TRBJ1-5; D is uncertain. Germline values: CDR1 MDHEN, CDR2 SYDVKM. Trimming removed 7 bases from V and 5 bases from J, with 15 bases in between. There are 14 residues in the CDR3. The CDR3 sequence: CASTSPRGYQPQHF. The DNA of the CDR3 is TGTGCCAGCACTTCCCCGCGAGGATATCAGCCCCAGCATTTT.

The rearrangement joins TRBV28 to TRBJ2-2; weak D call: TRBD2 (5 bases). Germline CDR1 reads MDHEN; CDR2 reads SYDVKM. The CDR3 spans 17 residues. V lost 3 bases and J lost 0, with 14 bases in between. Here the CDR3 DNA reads TGTGCCAGCAGTTTCGGCGGGTTAGCAGCGAACACCGGGGAGCTGTTTTTT. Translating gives CASSFGGLAANTGELFF.

CDR3 protein: CASSHRDGGTEAFF. CDR3 DNA sequence: TGTGCCAGTAGTCACAGGGATGGTGGCACTGAAGCTTTCTTT. V usage is TRBV19 and J usage is TRBJ1-1; D is perhaps TRBD1 (6 bases). CDR3 length equals 14 residues. Between the trimmed V and J ends, which lost 5 bases and 4 bases, there was a span of 14 bases. The germline CDR1 and CDR2 sequences are LNHDA and SQIVND (reference sequence).

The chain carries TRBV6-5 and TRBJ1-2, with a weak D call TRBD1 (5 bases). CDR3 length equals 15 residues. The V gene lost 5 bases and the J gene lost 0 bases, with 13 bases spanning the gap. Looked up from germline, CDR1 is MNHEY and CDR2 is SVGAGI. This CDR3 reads CASSGLDSTNYGYTF. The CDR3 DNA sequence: TGTGCCAGCAGTGGACTAGACAGTACTAACTATGGCTACACCTTC.

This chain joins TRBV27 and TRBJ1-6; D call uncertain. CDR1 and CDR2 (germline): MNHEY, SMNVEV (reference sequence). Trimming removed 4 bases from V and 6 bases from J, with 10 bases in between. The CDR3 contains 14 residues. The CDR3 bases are TGTGCCAGCAGTTACGGTTCTTTTAATTCACCCCTCCACTTT. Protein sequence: CASSYGSFNSPLHF.

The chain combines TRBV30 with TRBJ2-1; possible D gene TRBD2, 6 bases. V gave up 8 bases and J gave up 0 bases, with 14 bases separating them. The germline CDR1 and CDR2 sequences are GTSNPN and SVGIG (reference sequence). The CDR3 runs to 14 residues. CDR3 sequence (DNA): TGTGCCGGGGGGACTGGATACTCCTACAATGAGCAGTTCTTC. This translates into CAGGTGYSYNEQFF.

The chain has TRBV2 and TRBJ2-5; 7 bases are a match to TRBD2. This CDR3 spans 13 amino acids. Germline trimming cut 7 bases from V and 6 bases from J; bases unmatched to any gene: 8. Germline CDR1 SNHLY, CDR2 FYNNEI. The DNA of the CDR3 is TGTGCCAGCAACAGCGGGGTTAAGAAGACCCAGTACTTC. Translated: CASNSGVKKTQYF.

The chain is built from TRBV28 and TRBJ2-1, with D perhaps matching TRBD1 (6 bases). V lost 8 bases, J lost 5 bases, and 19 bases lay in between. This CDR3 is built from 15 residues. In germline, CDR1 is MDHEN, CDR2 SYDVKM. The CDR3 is CASGTQGPADNEQFF. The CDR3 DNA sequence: TGTGCCAGCGGAACACAGGGACCAGCGGACAATGAGCAGTTCTTC.

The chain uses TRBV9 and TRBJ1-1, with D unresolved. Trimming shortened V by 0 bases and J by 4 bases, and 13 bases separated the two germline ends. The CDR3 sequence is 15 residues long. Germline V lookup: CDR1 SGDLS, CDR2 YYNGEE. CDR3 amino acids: CASSVEEPGSTEAFF. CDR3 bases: TGTGCCAGCAGCGTAGAAGAGCCGGGGAGCACTGAAGCTTTCTTT.

The CDR3 sequence: CASSVGQGQEKLFF. CDR3 sequence (DNA): TGCGCCAGCAGCGTCGGACAGGGTCAAGAAAAACTGTTTTTT. The rearrangement joins TRBV5-1 to TRBJ1-4; 8 nucleotides match TRBD1. This CDR3 is built from 14 residues. Trimming cost V 4 bases and J 8 bases; bases outside gene matches: 7. Germline values: CDR1 SGHRS, CDR2 YFSETQ.

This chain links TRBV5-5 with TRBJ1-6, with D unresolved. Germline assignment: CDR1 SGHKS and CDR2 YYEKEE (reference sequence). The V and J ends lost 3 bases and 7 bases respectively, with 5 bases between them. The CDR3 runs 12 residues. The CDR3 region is CASSYTNSPLHF. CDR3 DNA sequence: TGTGCCAGCAGCTACACGAATTCACCCCTCCACTTT.

This CDR3 is CASSSVGGQPQHF. DNA of the CDR3: TGCGCCAGCTCAAGTGTGGGGGGTCAGCCCCAGCATTTT. This chain joins TRBV10-2 and TRBJ1-5; TRBD1 might be the D (5 bases). Trimming pared 8 bases from V and 6 bases from J, leaving 14 bases between. This CDR3 is 13 amino acids long. Germline V gives CDR1 WSHSY, CDR2 SAAADI.

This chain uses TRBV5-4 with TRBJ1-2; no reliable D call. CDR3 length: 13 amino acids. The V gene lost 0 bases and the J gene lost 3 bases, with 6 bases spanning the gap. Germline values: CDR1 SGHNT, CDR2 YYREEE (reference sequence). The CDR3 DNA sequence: TGTGCCAGCAGCTTGGACGACTACTATGGCTACACCTTC. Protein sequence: CASSLDDYYGYTF.

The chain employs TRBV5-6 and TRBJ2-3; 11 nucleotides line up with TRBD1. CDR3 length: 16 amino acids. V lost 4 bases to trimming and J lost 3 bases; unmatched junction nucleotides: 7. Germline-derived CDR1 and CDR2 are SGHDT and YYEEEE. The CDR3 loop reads CASSTGQGARTDTQYF. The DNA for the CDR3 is TGTGCCAGCAGCACCGGACAGGGGGCGCGAACAGATACGCAGTATTTT.

The DNA for the CDR3 is TGCGCCAGCAGCCAAGATGGGAGGGTTGGAAGCGCTGAAGCTTTCTTT. Its translation is CASSQDGRVGSAEAFF. This chain joins TRBV4-1 and TRBJ1-1; D is undetermined. Germline CDR1 reads MGHRA; CDR2 reads YSYEKL. Trimming stripped 0 bases from V and 6 bases from J, with 17 bases between. The CDR3 is 16 residues long.

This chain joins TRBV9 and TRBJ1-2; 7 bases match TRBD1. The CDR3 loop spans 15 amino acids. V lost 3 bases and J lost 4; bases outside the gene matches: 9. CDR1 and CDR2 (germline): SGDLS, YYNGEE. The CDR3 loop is CASSGHRGRSYGYTF. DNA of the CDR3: TGTGCCAGCAGCGGACACAGGGGTCGGAGCTATGGCTACACCTTC.

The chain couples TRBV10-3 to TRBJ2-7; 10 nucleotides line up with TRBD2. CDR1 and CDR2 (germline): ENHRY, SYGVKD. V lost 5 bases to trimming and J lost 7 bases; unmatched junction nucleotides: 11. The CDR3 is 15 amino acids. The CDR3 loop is CAISNQTSGQREQYF. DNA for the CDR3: TGTGCCATCAGTAATCAGACTAGCGGGCAACGGGAGCAGTACTTC.

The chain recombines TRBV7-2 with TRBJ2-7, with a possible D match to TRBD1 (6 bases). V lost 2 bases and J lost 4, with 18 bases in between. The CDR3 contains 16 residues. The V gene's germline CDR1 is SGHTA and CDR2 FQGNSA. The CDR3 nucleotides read TGTGCCAGCAGCTTACTTTTGCAGCGGACAGCTTACGAGCAGTACTTC. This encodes CASSLLLQRTAYEQYF.

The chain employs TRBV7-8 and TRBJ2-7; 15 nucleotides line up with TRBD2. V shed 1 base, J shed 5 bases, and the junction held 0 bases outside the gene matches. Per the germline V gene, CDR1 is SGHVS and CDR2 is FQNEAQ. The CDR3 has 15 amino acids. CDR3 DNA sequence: TGTGCCAGCAGCTTAGGGACTAGCGGGAGGGACGAGCAGTACTTC. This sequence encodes CASSLGTSGRDEQYF.

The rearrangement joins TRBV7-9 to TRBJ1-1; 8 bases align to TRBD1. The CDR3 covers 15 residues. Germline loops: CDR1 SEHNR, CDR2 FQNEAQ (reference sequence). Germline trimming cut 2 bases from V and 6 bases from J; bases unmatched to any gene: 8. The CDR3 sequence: CASSLSSGTGPEAFF. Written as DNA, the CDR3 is TGTGCCAGCAGCTTATCTTCCGGGACAGGACCTGAAGCTTTCTTT. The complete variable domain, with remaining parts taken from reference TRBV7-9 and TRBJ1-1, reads DTGVSQNPRHKITKRGQNVTFRCDPISEHNRLYWYRQTLGQGPEFLTYFQNEAQLEKSRLLSDRFSAERPKGSFSTLEIQRTEQGDSAMYLCASSLSSGTGPEAFFGQGTRLTVV.

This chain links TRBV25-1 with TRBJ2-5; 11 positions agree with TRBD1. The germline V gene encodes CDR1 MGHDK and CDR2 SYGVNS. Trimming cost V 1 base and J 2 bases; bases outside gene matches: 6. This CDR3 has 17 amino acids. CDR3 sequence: CASSELVRDRGQETQYF. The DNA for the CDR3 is TGTGCCAGCAGTGAATTAGTAAGGGACAGGGGGCAAGAGACCCAGTACTTC.

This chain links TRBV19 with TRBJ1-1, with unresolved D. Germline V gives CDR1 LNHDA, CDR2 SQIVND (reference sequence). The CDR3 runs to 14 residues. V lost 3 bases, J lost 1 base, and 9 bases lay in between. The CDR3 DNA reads TGTGCCAGTAGTATTCTGTACAAGAACACTGAAGCTTTCTTT. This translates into CASSILYKNTEAFF.

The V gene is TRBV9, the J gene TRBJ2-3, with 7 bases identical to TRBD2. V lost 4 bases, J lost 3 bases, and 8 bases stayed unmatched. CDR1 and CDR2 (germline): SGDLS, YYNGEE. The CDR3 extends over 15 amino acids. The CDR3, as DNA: TGTGCCAGCAGCCCGTACTGGGGGGGAACAGATACGCAGTATTTT. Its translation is CASSPYWGGTDTQYF.

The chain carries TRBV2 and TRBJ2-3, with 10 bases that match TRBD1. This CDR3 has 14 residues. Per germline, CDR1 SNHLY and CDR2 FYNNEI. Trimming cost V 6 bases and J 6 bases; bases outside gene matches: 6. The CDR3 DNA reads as TGTGCCAGCAGCCGGGACAGGGGACTGGATACGCAGTATTTT. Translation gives CASSRDRGLDTQYF.

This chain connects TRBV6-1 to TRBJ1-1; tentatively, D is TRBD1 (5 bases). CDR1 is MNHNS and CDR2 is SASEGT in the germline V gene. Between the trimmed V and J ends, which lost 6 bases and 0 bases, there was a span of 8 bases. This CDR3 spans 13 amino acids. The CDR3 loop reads CASRTTVNTEAFF. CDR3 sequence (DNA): TGTGCCAGCAGGACGACAGTGAACACTGAAGCTTTCTTT.